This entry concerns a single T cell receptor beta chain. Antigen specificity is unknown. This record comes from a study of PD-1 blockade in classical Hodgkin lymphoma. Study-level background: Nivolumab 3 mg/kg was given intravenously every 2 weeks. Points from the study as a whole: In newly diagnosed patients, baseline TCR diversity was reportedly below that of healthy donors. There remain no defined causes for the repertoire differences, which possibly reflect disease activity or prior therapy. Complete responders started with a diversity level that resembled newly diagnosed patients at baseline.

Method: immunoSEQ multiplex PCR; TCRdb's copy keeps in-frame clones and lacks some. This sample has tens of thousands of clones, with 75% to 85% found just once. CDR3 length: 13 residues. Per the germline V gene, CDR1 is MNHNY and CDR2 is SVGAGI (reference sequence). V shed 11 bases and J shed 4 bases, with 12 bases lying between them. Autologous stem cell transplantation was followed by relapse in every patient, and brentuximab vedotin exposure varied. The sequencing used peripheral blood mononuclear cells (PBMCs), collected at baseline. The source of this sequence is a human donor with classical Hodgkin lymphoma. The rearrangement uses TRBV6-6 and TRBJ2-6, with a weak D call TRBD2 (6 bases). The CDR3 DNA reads TGTGCCGGTCGGGAGACCGGGGCCAACGTCCTGACTTTC. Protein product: CAGRETGANVLTF.